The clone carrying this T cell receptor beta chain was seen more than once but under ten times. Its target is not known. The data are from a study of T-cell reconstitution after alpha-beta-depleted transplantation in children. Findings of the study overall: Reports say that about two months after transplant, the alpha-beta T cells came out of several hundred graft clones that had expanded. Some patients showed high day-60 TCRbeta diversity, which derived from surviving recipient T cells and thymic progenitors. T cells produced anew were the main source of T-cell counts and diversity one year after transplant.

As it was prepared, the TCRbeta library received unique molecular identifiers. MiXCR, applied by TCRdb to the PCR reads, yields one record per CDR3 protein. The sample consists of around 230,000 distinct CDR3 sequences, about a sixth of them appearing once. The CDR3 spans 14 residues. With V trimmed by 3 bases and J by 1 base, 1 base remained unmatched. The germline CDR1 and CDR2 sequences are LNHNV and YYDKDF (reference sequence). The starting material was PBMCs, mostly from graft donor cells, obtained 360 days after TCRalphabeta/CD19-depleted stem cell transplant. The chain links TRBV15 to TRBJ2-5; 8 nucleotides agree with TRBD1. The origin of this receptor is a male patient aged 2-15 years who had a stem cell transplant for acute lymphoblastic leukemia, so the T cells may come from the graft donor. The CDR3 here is CATSRTGVQETQYF. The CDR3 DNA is TGTGCCACCAGCAGGACAGGGGTCCAAGAGACCCAGTACTTC.